This TCR beta chain was obtained from a study of molecular identifiers for immune sequencing clone quantification. Bulk libraries came from a prior protocol with listed TCR primers. TCRdb redid the calling of the PCR reads with MiXCR, one entry per CDR3 protein. The sample holds under 800,000 distinct CDR3 sequences; roughly 27% are singletons and the top ten take 0.78%. In this sample, this clonotype turned up many times. Its cognate antigen is unknown. Naive CD8 T cells, phenotype CD8+CD4-CCR7+CD45RA+, were sorted. Looked up from germline, CDR1 is MNHEY and CDR2 is SVGEGT. This CDR3 comprises 14 residues. Trimming removed 2 bases at V and 0 bases at J, with 8 bases between. Findings of the study overall: Clones that had above 20 RNA copies took up over 99% of effector molecules but under 1% in naive cells.

The chain employs TRBV6-2 or TRBV6-3 and TRBJ2-7; maybe TRBD2 (6 bases). The TCR comes from a human donor in good health. Some libraries in this study had Jurkat cell RNA spiked in. Material: naive CD8+ T cells from blood, with Jurkat cell RNA spiked in. Subset: FACS-sorted CD8+CD4-CCR7+CD45RA+ naive T cells. DNA for the CDR3: TGTGCCAGCAGTTACCGGGACTCCTCCTACGAGCAGTACTTC. Translating gives CASSYRDSSYEQYF.